The TCR beta chain under discussion was sequenced for a study of molecular identifiers for immune sequencing clone quantification. Study background: In replicates, the authors split RNA from around 20,000 or 100,000 naive CD8 cells five ways and sequenced four.

Germline CDR1 LNHDA, CDR2 SQIVND (reference sequence). The ends were cut back, 4 bases at V and 1 base at J, with 19 bases in the middle. There are 17 residues in the CDR3. This clonotype was observed a handful of times. MiXCR, applied by TCRdb to the PCR reads, yields one record per CDR3 protein. Here the sample spans tens of thousands of distinct CDR3 sequences, around 18% being singletons. This sequence originates from a human donor in good health. Some libraries in this study had Jurkat cell RNA spiked in. The sequenced sample was naive CD8+ T cells from blood, with Jurkat cell RNA spiked in. Subset denoted: FACS-sorted CD8+CD4-CCR7+CD45RA+ naive T cells. The chain couples TRBV19 to TRBJ1-2, with D maybe TRBD1 (6 bases). This CDR3 is CASSKNSDRLGNYGYTF. The CDR3 DNA follows: TGTGCCAGTAGTAAGAACTCCGACAGGTTGGGTAACTATGGCTACACCTTC.